This T cell receptor beta chain originates from a study of cytomegalovirus exposure and HLA in healthy donors. The study, taken as a whole, reports: It was only CMV serostatus that was available as immune exposure information.

Germline loops: CDR1 SQVTM, CDR2 ANQGSEA. The ends lost 7 bases at V and 8 bases at J; junction bases unmatched: 7. CDR3 length: 11 residues. Use of 60 Vbeta and 13 Jbeta primers characterized the PCR. The assay was immunoSEQ multiplex PCR, and TCRdb's table has in-frame clones only and misses some. Of 200,000 or so clones listed, around 86% are singletons. As for this clone: Its target is unknown.

This TCR came from a man aged 25 to 40 in good health and CMV-seronegative. Sequencing was done on a sample of PBMCs. The chain employs TRBV29-1 and TRBJ1-2, with 7 positions matching TRBD1. The CDR3 region is CSAPTGLGYTF. The CDR3 nucleotides are TGCAGCGCCCCGACAGGGTTAGGCTACACCTTC.